What follows describes a single T cell receptor (beta chain). The antigen is not known. The data belong to a study of T cell repertoires in ileal Crohn's disease. Time point given: inflamed ileum from the surgical specimen. Study-level findings and limits: Sorted CD8 T cells held more high-frequency clones than CD4.

Sequencing was performed with immunoSEQ multiplex PCR; in TCRdb, only in-frame clones are kept and a portion is missing. The data show around 15,000 clones, roughly 90% seen once. Germline CDR1 SQVTM, CDR2 ANQGSEA. The CDR3 is 10 amino acids. V lost 3 bases and J lost 4, with 2 bases in between. The sequencing sample was made of ileal tissue. This TCR derives from an adult with Crohn's disease. V gene TRBV29-1 combines with J gene TRBJ2-3; D is unclear. The CDR3 sequence is CSVEADTQYF. CDR3 DNA sequence: TGCAGCGTTGAGGCAGATACGCAGTATTTT.